These T cell receptor beta chains were read from a single sample in a study of T cells after yellow fever vaccination. TCRdb itself ran the 5' RACE reads through MiXCR, one entry per CDR3 protein. The profile shows about 340,000 distinct CDR3 sequences, 3% to 4.5% of them singletons. Sample: PBMCs, taken 5 days after the yellow fever booster vaccination. The receptors shown here come from a man aged 18-30 years who received the YFV17D yellow fever vaccine. Each CDR3 is given with its conserved first and last residue. A D gene is named only where the DNA matches it firmly. The size entry is marked missing in some rows and otherwise reads once, few, many or a size class.

J gene: TRBJ1-1
V gene: TRBV2
D gene: TRBD1
clone size: many
CDR3 protein: CASMPAGGWTEAFF
CDR3 DNA: TGTGCCAGCATGCCCGCAGGGGGCTGGACTGAAGCTTTCTTT

J gene: TRBJ2-7
V gene: TRBV12-5
D gene: TRBD1
clone size: .
CDR3 protein: CASGPGDRATYEQYF
CDR3 DNA: TGTGCTAGTGGTCCCGGGGACAGGGCAACCTACGAGCAGTACTTC

J gene: TRBJ2-5
V gene: TRBV28
D gene: .
clone size: many
CDR3 protein: CASSLERETQYF
CDR3 DNA: TGTGCCAGCAGTTTGGAAAGAGAGACCCAGTACTTC

J gene: TRBJ1-5
V gene: TRBV24-1
D gene: TRBD1
clone size: few
CDR3 protein: CATSETGVPAQHF
CDR3 DNA: TGTGCCACCAGTGAAACAGGGGTCCCGGCCCAGCATTTT

J gene: TRBJ2-5
V gene: TRBV5-1
D gene: TRBD2
clone size: many
CDR3 protein: CASSLGTSGGQETQYF
CDR3 DNA: TGTGCCAGCAGCTTAGGGACTAGCGGGGGCCAAGAGACCCAGTACTTC

J gene: TRBJ2-5
V gene: TRBV7-2
D gene: .
clone size: many
CDR3 protein: CASSLAGTEKETQYF
CDR3 DNA: TGTGCCAGCAGCTTAGCCGGGACGGAAAAAGAGACCCAGTACTTC

J gene: TRBJ1-2
V gene: TRBV5-1
D gene: TRBD1
clone size: many
CDR3 protein: CASSLDTGGIYGYTF
CDR3 DNA: TGCGCCAGCAGCTTGGATACAGGGGGCATCTATGGCTACACCTTC

J gene: TRBJ2-1
V gene: TRBV7-3
D gene: TRBD2
clone size: .
CDR3 protein: CASSLSTTGLAGLREQFF
CDR3 DNA: TGTGCCAGCAGCTTATCGACGACCGGACTAGCGGGGTTGCGTGAGCAGTTCTTC

J gene: TRBJ2-6
V gene: TRBV19
D gene: .
clone size: few
CDR3 protein: CASNNPTWANVLTF
CDR3 DNA: TGTGCCAGTAACAATCCCACCTGGGCCAACGTCCTGACTTTC

J gene: TRBJ2-3
V gene: TRBV6-5
D gene: .
clone size: .
CDR3 protein: CASAPRAGDYTDTQYF
CDR3 DNA: TGTGCCAGCGCCCCCCGGGCAGGGGACTACACAGATACGCAGTATTTT